Below, 15 T cell receptor beta chains from the same sample are listed, as sequenced in a study of T cells after yellow fever vaccination. TCRdb passed the 5' RACE reads through MiXCR, listing each CDR3 protein once. The sample holds roughly 65,000 distinct CDR3 sequences; about 6% are singletons and the top ten take about 2%. Sequenced here: CD4+ T cells sorted from PBMCs, sampled around 16 days after the first yellow fever vaccination. Every receptor here comes from a man in his late teens or twenties who received the YFV17D yellow fever vaccine.

This clonotype was observed at least ten times. The rearrangement uses TRBV7-2 and TRBJ2-7, with 8 bases aligning to TRBD2. CDR3 length: 16 amino acids. Germline V lookup: CDR1 SGHTA, CDR2 FQGNSA. The junction had 11 bases not matched to a gene; V was cut back by 5 bases and J by 2 bases. The CDR3, as DNA: TGTGCCAGCAGCCCTCTCCGAGCGGGGGTCCCCTACGAGCAGTACTTC. This encodes CASSPLRAGVPYEQYF.

Many counts were recorded for this clonotype. The chain carries TRBV20-1 and TRBJ2-7; 11 bases align to TRBD2. Germline CDR1 and CDR2: DFQATT and SNEGSKA (reference sequence). The CDR3 extends over 14 amino acids. The CDR3 DNA reads TGCAGTGCTAGAAACTTAGCGGGGGGGTACGGGCAGTACGTC. Amino acids: CSARNLAGGYGQYV.

This clonotype was detected ten times or more. This chain links TRBV29-1 with TRBJ2-5; D remains unclear. Germline loops: CDR1 SQVTM, CDR2 ANQGSEA. Trimming shortened V by 4 bases and J by 2 bases, and 11 bases separated the two germline ends. The CDR3 has 13 residues. This chain's CDR3 is CSVAKNIQETQYF. DNA for the CDR3: TGCAGCGTTGCCAAAAATATACAAGAGACCCAGTACTTC.

This clonotype has a count of ten or more. V gene TRBV5-1 combines with J gene TRBJ1-1; D may be TRBD1 (6 bases). This CDR3 has 13 residues. From germline, CDR1 is SGHRS and CDR2 YFSETQ. Trimming took off 0 bases at V and 6 bases at J, with 9 bases between the two ends. The CDR3 protein is CASSLAGAAEAFF. The CDR3 region has the DNA TGCGCCAGCAGCTTGGCGGGGGCGGCTGAAGCTTTCTTT. Full variable domain (rest looked up from reference TRBV5-1 and TRBJ1-1): KAGVTQTPRYLIKTRGQQVTLSCSPISGHRSVSWYQQTPGQGLQFLFEYFSETQRNKGNFPGRFSGRQFSNSRSEMNVSTLELGDSALYLCASSLAGAAEAFFGQGTRLTVV.

This clonotype was counted once. This may arise from a read error, as a much more abundant clone is one base away. The gene calls are TRBV7-2 and TRBJ2-3; D unresolved. Per germline, CDR1 SGHTA and CDR2 FQGNSA. This CDR3 spans 14 amino acids. The chain's CDR3 is CASSLVRLADTQNF. The CDR3 coding sequence is TGTGCCAGCAGCTTAGTACGGCTGGCAGATACGCAGAATTTT.

This clonotype was observed at least ten times. The V gene is TRBV20-1, the J gene TRBJ1-2; no reliable D call. The CDR3 has 13 amino acids. V dropped 6 bases and J dropped 3 bases, with 14 bases sitting between them. Germline V gene lookup returns CDR1 DFQATT and CDR2 SNEGSKA (reference sequence). In nucleotides, the CDR3 is TGCAGTGCCAACTTCGGGCTCGACTATGGCTACACCTTC. This sequence encodes CSANFGLDYGYTF.

At least ten counts were recorded for this clonotype. The chain couples TRBV7-2 to TRBJ2-2; D is uncertain. In germline, CDR1 is SGHTA, CDR2 FQGNSA. With 1 base removed from V and 4 bases from J, the gap between germline ends came to 4 bases. This CDR3 contains 13 residues. CDR3 sequence reads: CASSLVRTGELFF. CDR3 coding DNA: TGTGCCAGCAGCTTAGTACGCACCGGGGAGCTGTTTTTT.

Note on this clonotype: This may arise from a read error, as a much more abundant clone is one base away. This sequence joins TRBV29-1 and TRBJ2-3, with D possibly matching TRBD2 (5 bases). The germline V gene encodes CDR1 SQVTM and CDR2 ANQGSEA. This CDR3 has 14 amino acids. Between the trimmed V and J ends, which lost 5 bases and 1 base, there was a span of 13 bases. The chain's CDR3 is CSVSASLGTDTQYF. The CDR3 nucleotides are TGCAGCGTTAGTGCTAGCCTGGGCACAGATACGCAGTATTTT.

As to this clonotype: Just one base apart from a much larger clone, this may be a read error. The CDR3: CVSSVQQGYEQYF. CDR3 in DNA: TGTGTCAGCAGCGTCCAACAGGGCTACGAGCAGTACTTC. This chain joins TRBV9 and TRBJ2-7, with D possibly TRBD1 on 6 matching bases. This CDR3 spans 13 amino acids. CDR1 is SGDLS, CDR2 YYNGEE, per germline. The variable domain in full, completed from reference TRBV9 and TRBJ2-7, reads DSGVTQTPKHLITATGQRVTLRCSPRSGDLSVYWYQQSLDQGLQFLIQYYNGEERAKGNILERFSAQQFPDLHSELNLSSLELGDSALYFCVSSVQQGYEQYFGPGTRLTVT.

The V and J genes are TRBV9 and TRBJ1-5; TRBD1 matches at 7 bases. Losses at the gene ends were 6 bases for V and 7 bases for J; bases not matched to a gene: 10. The CDR3 extends over 14 amino acids. The germline V gene encodes CDR1 SGDLS and CDR2 YYNGEE. Written as DNA, the CDR3 is TGTGCCAGCACCCCAGGGGGGACGGAACAGCCCCAGCATTTT. This gives the protein CASTPGGTEQPQHF. The whole variable domain, filled in from reference TRBV9 and TRBJ1-5, reads DSGVTQTPKHLITATGQRVTLRCSPRSGDLSVYWYQQSLDQGLQFLIQYYNGEERAKGNILERFSAQQFPDLHSELNLSSLELGDSALYFCASTPGGTEQPQHFGDGTRLSIL.

This clonotype was detected a few times. The chain links TRBV11-3 to TRBJ2-2, with a possible D match to TRBD2 (5 bases). The CDR3 loop spans 14 amino acids. The V end lost 5 bases, the J end lost 4 bases, and 11 bases lay between the germline ends. CDR1 and CDR2 from the germline V gene are SGHNT and YENEEA. CDR3 bases: TGTGCCAGCAGCCCGGGGAGCTTCACCGGGGAGCTGTTTTTT. This codes for CASSPGSFTGELFF. Together with reference TRBV11-3 and TRBJ2-2, the CDR3 gives the full variable domain: EAGVVQSPRYKIIEKKQPVAFWCNPISGHNTLYWYLQNLGQGPELLIRYENEEAVDDSQLPKDRFSAERLKGVDSTLKIQPAELGDSAVYLCASSPGSFTGELFFGEGSRLTVL.

This clonotype was recorded many times. J is TRBJ2-3 and V is TRBV14; TRBD1 aligns across 7 bases. CDR1 SGHDN and CDR2 FVKESK come from the germline V gene. The CDR3 runs to 13 residues. V gave up 3 bases and J gave up 7 bases; unmatched junction bases: 4. CDR3 DNA sequence: TGTGCCAGCAGCCAGGGACAGAGGCATACGCAGTATTTT. Its translation is CASSQGQRHTQYF.

Ten or more counts support this clonotype. The chain couples TRBV6-5 to TRBJ1-2, with D tentatively TRBD1 (5 bases). The V and J ends lost 0 bases and 3 bases respectively, with 8 bases between them. Germline CDR1 MNHEY, CDR2 SVGAGI. The CDR3 runs to 14 residues. DNA of the CDR3: TGTGCCAGCAGTTACTCCGACAGCCACTATGGCTACACCTTC. Amino acid sequence: CASSYSDSHYGYTF.

This clonotype was seen ten or more times. This rearrangement joins TRBV12-3 or TRBV12-4 to TRBJ1-4; no clear D. With 4 bases removed from V and 6 bases from J, the gap between germline ends came to 12 bases. This CDR3 contains 14 residues. The DNA for the CDR3 is TGTGCCAGCAGTTCAGGCCCAGCGGATGAAAAACTGTTTTTT. Amino acids: CASSSGPADEKLFF.

This clonotype was seen many times. CDR3 sequence (DNA): TGTGCCAGCAGCTTGGACAGGGTCAGCACAGATACGCAGTATTTT. Protein sequence: CASSLDRVSTDTQYF. V usage is TRBV7-2 and J usage is TRBJ2-3, with TRBD1 matching 8 bases. Germline CDR1 SGHTA, CDR2 FQGNSA. The CDR3 covers 15 residues. J lost 0 bases, V lost 3 bases, and 2 bases had no gene match.